The clone carrying this T cell receptor beta chain was detected a few times. Its target is not known. RNA transcripts yielded amplified TCR beta CDR3 regions. In the first-round RT-PCR of the TCR CDR3, the HTBI primer set was used. TCRdb processed the multiplex PCR reads anew with MiXCR; each CDR3 protein has one entry. The sample records 650,000 to 750,000 distinct CDR3 sequences, less than 15% being singletons. A patient was excluded if there was uncontrolled infection, other autoimmune disease, pregnancy or lactation. Used for diagnoses were clinical symptoms, serum thyroxine and TRAb, thyroid ultrasound and orbital computed tomography. The data originate from a study of T cells in Graves' hyperthyroidism and ophthalmopathy. Study-level results: Most expanded thyroid clonotypes above 0.001 recurred in blood. Through a model of 13 V-J features, ophthalmopathy was separated from stable hyperthyroidism.

Between the trimmed V and J ends, which lost 3 bases and 4 bases, there was a span of 4 bases. The germline V gene has CDR1 LNHDA and CDR2 SQIVND (reference sequence). This CDR3 contains 12 residues. The TCR was taken from a woman under 30 with Graves' hyperthyroidism. The sequenced material came from blood. The chain recombines TRBV19 with TRBJ2-1; D remains unclear. Written as DNA, the CDR3 is TGTGCCAGTAGTATCCCGTACAATGAGCAGTTCTTC. This codes for CASSIPYNEQFF.